The sequence of this TCR beta chain was determined in a study of T cell repertoires in cytomegalovirus infection. The overall study: Public TCR beta signatures indicated both CMV infection and matching HLA type.

TCRdb used MiXCR to reprocess the reads, holding one entry per CDR3 protein. This sample carries about 450,000 distinct CDR3 sequences, roughly 30% of them seen once, and the ten largest clones take roughly 13%. After removal of 3 bases from V and 1 base from J, the junction contained 11 bases not matched to a gene. The CDR3 consists of 18 residues. From germline, CDR1 is KGHSH and CDR2 LQKENI. This clonotype was observed a few times. As yet, its antigen is unknown. Study-wide points: HLA-C-restricted, CMV-specific TCR beta clonotypes were dominant ex vivo. Frequencies of public TCR beta families were cumulated, and this identified carriers of CMV plus the relevant HLA.

The clonotype was recovered from a human donor in good health (CMV status not recorded). Some clones in this sample may be carry-over from other donors' samples. The rearrangement links TRBV18 to TRBJ1-1; 10 bases fit TRBD1. Sequencing was performed on PBMCs. The CDR3 DNA sequence: TGTGCCAGCTCACCTCTGGGACAGGGGAATGTAGCGAACACTGAAGCTTTCTTT. Protein: CASSPLGQGNVANTEAFF.